The 25 T cell receptor beta chains listed next were all sequenced from one sample in a study of blood T cell repertoires in COVID-19 (dated by TCRdb to about 2020). Receptor libraries were prepared by the immunoSEQ multiplex PCR assay. In TCRdb, the immuneACCESS table is reduced to in-frame sequences with V and J assigned. These tables do not hold every clone; where another copy was compared, an unresolved V gene accounts for under half, and the others remain unexplained. The sample table records some 130,000 clones; about 72% of these occur just once. Approximately 11% of the sample is in the top ten clones. The sample consisted of peripheral blood. All receptors derive from a man aged 55 to 70 who had recovered from COVID-19.

The chain has TRBV7-2 and TRBJ2-2, with D perhaps TRBD2 (7 bases). Germline V gene sequence: CDR1 SGHTA, CDR2 FQGNSA. The V and J ends lost 2 bases and 1 base respectively, with 11 bases between them. CDR3 length equals 16 residues. As DNA, the CDR3 is TGTGCCAGCAGCTTAAGGGGGGGTAAGAACACCGGGGAGCTGTTTTTT. This encodes CASSLRGGKNTGELFF.

V and J are TRBV7-3 and TRBJ2-3; D perhaps matches TRBD2 (5 bases). CDR1 and CDR2 (germline): SGHTA, FQGTGA. The CDR3 totals 14 residues. With 4 bases removed from V and 2 bases from J, the gap between germline ends came to 10 bases. This chain's CDR3 is CASSSGLNTDTQYF. The CDR3 DNA reads as TGTGCCAGCAGCTCTGGACTGAACACAGATACGCAGTATTTT. Based on the CDR3 plus reference TRBV7-3 and TRBJ2-3, the full variable domain is GAGVSQTPSNKVTEKGKYVELRCDPISGHTALYWYRQSLGQGPEFLIYFQGTGAADDSGLPNDRFFAVRPEGSVSTLKIQRTERGDSAVYLCASSSGLNTDTQYFGPGTRLTVL.

The genes are TRBV7-2 and TRBJ2-1, with 13 nucleotides matching TRBD2. This CDR3 is built from 19 residues. J gave up 5 bases and V 2 bases, and 12 bases lay outside the gene matches. The germline gives CDR1 SGHTA, CDR2 FQGNSA. The CDR3 sequence: CASSLFGLAGVSKNNEQFF. Written as DNA, the CDR3 is TGTGCCAGCAGCTTATTCGGACTAGCGGGGGTCTCAAAAAACAATGAGCAGTTCTTC.

This rearrangement joins TRBV5-1 to TRBJ2-4, with D possibly being TRBD2 (6 bases). From germline, CDR1 is SGHRS and CDR2 YFSETQ. Trimming shortened V by 0 bases and J by 15 bases, and 13 bases separated the two germline ends. The CDR3 sequence is 12 residues long. The CDR3, as DNA: TGCGCCAGCAGCTTGGAAGGAGGACTACGGTACTTC. Its translation: CASSLEGGLRYF.

The chain couples TRBV6-2 or TRBV6-3 to TRBJ2-7, with TRBD2 matching over 12 bases. Germline CDR1 reads MNHEY; CDR2 reads SVGEGT. The CDR3 has 18 residues. Unmatched junction bases numbered 14, after V lost 5 bases and J lost 3 bases. CDR3 protein: CASSTFSRRGLAGYEQYF. The DNA of the CDR3 is TGTGCCAGCAGTACCTTTTCCCGGAGGGGACTAGCGGGCTACGAGCAGTACTTC.

The genes are TRBV5-1 and TRBJ2-2; TRBD2 might be the D (7 bases). V shed 4 bases and J shed 6 bases, with 13 bases lying between them. The CDR3 extends over 14 amino acids. Germline CDR1 is SGHRS and CDR2 is YFSETQ. This chain's CDR3 is CASSQGRDAGELFF. Written as DNA, the CDR3 is TGCGCCAGCAGCCAGGGGAGGGACGCCGGGGAGCTGTTTTTT.

In its sample, this clone was seen once. J is TRBJ2-7 and V is TRBV28; TRBD1 matches 11 bases. Germline V lookup: CDR1 MDHEN, CDR2 SYDVKM. This CDR3 comprises 14 residues. V dropped 4 bases and J dropped 6; count of bases not matched to a gene: 5. As DNA, the CDR3 is TGTGCCAGCAGTTCCGGACAGGGGGCTAGCGAGCAGTACTTC. Translation gives CASSSGQGASEQYF.

This chain uses TRBV3-1 (or the pseudogene TRBV3-2) with TRBJ1-5, with 11 nucleotides matching TRBD1. The V segment lost 4 bases and the J segment 5 bases; nucleotides outside the gene matches: 1. Germline V gene lookup returns CDR1 LGHDT and CDR2 YNNKEL (reference sequence). The length of the CDR3 is 14 residues. In DNA, the CDR3 is TGTGCCAGCAGCCGGACAGGGGGCGATCAGCCCCAGCATTTT. It specifies CASSRTGGDQPQHF.

V gene TRBV5-4 combines with J gene TRBJ1-2; D is unclear. Germline lookup yields CDR1 SGHNT and CDR2 YYREEE (reference sequence). Trimming stripped 0 bases from V and 4 bases from J, with 13 bases between. The CDR3 sequence is 15 residues long. CDR3 sequence reads: CASSLAAGLAYGYTF. The CDR3 nucleotides are TGTGCCAGCAGCTTGGCGGCAGGACTGGCCTATGGCTACACCTTC.

The chain employs TRBV10-3 and TRBJ2-1; 10 bases fit TRBD1. The germline V gene has CDR1 ENHRY and CDR2 SYGVKD. This CDR3 contains 15 residues. The junction had 4 bases not matched to a gene; V was cut back by 4 bases and J by 4 bases. CDR3 sequence: CAISGEDRGYNEQFF. The CDR3 nucleotides read TGTGCCATCAGTGGGGAGGACAGGGGGTACAATGAGCAGTTCTTC.

V gene TRBV28 combines with J gene TRBJ2-7, with 12 bases aligning to TRBD1. Germline loops: CDR1 MDHEN, CDR2 SYDVKM. The CDR3 contains 14 residues. The V gene end was trimmed by 6 bases and the J gene end by 9 bases; junction bases not matched to a gene: 9. The CDR3 DNA is TGTGCCAGCAGGGCCGGGACAGGGGGCCTAGGGCAGTACTTC. Protein sequence: CASRAGTGGLGQYF.

This clone was picked up one time. J is TRBJ2-1 and V is TRBV27; TRBD2 aligns across 10 bases. Germline values: CDR1 MNHEY, CDR2 SMNVEV (reference sequence). This CDR3 has 17 residues. V shed 3 bases and J 5 bases; nucleotides not matched to a gene: 10. The DNA of the CDR3 is TGTGCCAGCAGTTTTGTAAGCGGGAGGGGAAAGGACAATGAGCAGTTCTTC. It translates to CASSFVSGRGKDNEQFF.

The J gene is TRBJ2-1, the V gene TRBV19; TRBD2 agrees at 7 bases. With V trimmed by 7 bases and J by 0 bases, 3 bases remained unmatched. In germline, CDR1 is LNHDA, CDR2 SQIVND (reference sequence). The CDR3 has 14 residues. This chain's CDR3 is CASTPGGSYNEQFF. CDR3 sequence (DNA): TGTGCCAGTACCCCGGGGGGCTCCTACAATGAGCAGTTCTTC.

The rearrangement joins TRBV7-2 to TRBJ1-5, with TRBD1 identical over 9 bases. Germline CDR1 and CDR2: SGHTA and FQGNSA. The CDR3 length is 15 residues. The V segment lost 4 bases and the J segment 9 bases; nucleotides outside the gene matches: 10. DNA for the CDR3: TGTGCCAGCAGCTCGGGACAGGGCAGCCGGGGGCCCCAGCATTTT. It encodes CASSSGQGSRGPQHF.

The CDR3 bases are TGTGCTACAGGGGCAGGGTCTGCAACTAATGAAAAACTGTTTTTT. Translated, it gives CATGAGSATNEKLFF. This chain links TRBV7-8 with TRBJ1-4; 7 bases are shared with TRBD1. This CDR3 is 15 amino acids long. Germline V gives CDR1 SGHVS, CDR2 FQNEAQ.

J is TRBJ2-1 and V is TRBV18, with TRBD2 matching over 15 bases. CDR1 and CDR2 (germline): KGHSH, LQKENI. J gave up 0 bases and V 3 bases, and 0 bases lay outside the gene matches. The CDR3 loop spans 17 amino acids. CDR3 region: CASSPGLAGGSYNEQFF. DNA of the CDR3: TGTGCCAGCTCACCGGGACTAGCGGGAGGCTCCTACAATGAGCAGTTCTTC.

The chain recombines TRBV6-5 with TRBJ1-2; no reliable D call. CDR1 is MNHEY, CDR2 SVGAGI, per germline. This CDR3 contains 11 residues. Trimming removed 6 bases at V and 7 bases at J, with 9 bases between. CDR3: CASRGVGGYTF. The CDR3 DNA follows: TGTGCCAGCAGGGGAGTAGGTGGCTACACCTTC.

This chain joins TRBV7-2 and TRBJ2-2, with unresolved D. The germline V gene has CDR1 SGHTA and CDR2 FQGNSA. Trimming shortened V by 1 base and J by 9 bases, and 12 bases separated the two germline ends. The CDR3 consists of 14 residues. The CDR3 protein is CASSLGSGGRELFF. The CDR3 DNA reads TGTGCCAGCAGCTTAGGGTCAGGTGGTCGGGAGCTGTTTTTT.

The J gene is TRBJ1-4, the V gene TRBV4-1; 10 bases map to TRBD1. The CDR3 is made up of 17 amino acids. The junction had 10 bases not matched to a gene; V was cut back by 0 bases and J by 9 bases. In germline, CDR1 is MGHRA, CDR2 YSYEKL. The DNA for the CDR3 is TGCGCCAGCAGCCAAGAAGGACGACAGGGGGCAGGGAAAAAACTGTTTTTT. Its protein is CASSQEGRQGAGKKLFF.

This clone has a count of ten or more. The chain is built from TRBV19 and TRBJ1-5, with D unclear. Germline V CDR1 and CDR2: LNHDA, SQIVND (reference sequence). Trimming cost V 1 base and J 6 bases, with 7 bases left between them. This CDR3 region has 13 residues. The CDR3 region is CASSIGGGQPQHF. DNA of the CDR3: TGTGCCAGTAGTATAGGGGGAGGTCAGCCCCAGCATTTT.

The rearrangement joins TRBV2 to TRBJ1-2; D gene uncertain. Trimming left V 8 bases short and J 3 bases short, with 16 bases between. Looked up from germline, CDR1 is SNHLY and CDR2 is FYNNEI. The CDR3 contains 14 residues. For the CDR3, the DNA is TGTGCCAGCGGCAGGAGGGAGGCGTACTATGGCTACACCTTC. It codes for CASGRREAYYGYTF.

The genes are TRBV19 and TRBJ1-3; tentative D call: TRBD1 (6 bases). V was trimmed by 5 bases and J by 0 bases, leaving 11 bases between them. CDR3 length: 15 amino acids. Germline CDR1 and CDR2: LNHDA and SQIVND (reference sequence). In DNA form, the CDR3 reads TGTGCCAGTAGTGGACAGTCAAGCTCTGGAAACACCATATATTTT. This gives the protein CASSGQSSSGNTIYF.

The gene calls are TRBV6-2 or TRBV6-3 and TRBJ2-7; TRBD2 agrees at 8 bases. The V gene end was trimmed by 4 bases and the J gene end by 0 bases; junction bases not matched to a gene: 2. This CDR3 has 14 residues. CDR1 and CDR2 (germline): MNHEY, SVGEGT. The CDR3 loop reads CASSFSGISYEQYF. CDR3 DNA sequence: TGTGCCAGCAGTTTTAGCGGGATCTCCTACGAGCAGTACTTC.

In this sample, this clone turned up a few times. The CDR3 region has the DNA TGTGCCAGCTCACCACGCAGGGATGATGGCTACACCTTC. Translated, it gives CASSPRRDDGYTF. This chain joins TRBV18 and TRBJ1-2, with D possibly TRBD1 on 5 matching bases. This CDR3 has 13 residues. Germline CDR1 and CDR2: KGHSH and LQKENI. V lost 1 base and J 6 bases, leaving 9 bases between the germline ends.

The chain couples TRBV9 to TRBJ2-1; D remains ambiguous. Trimming took off 1 base at V and 7 bases at J, with 9 bases between the two ends. CDR1 and CDR2 (germline): SGDLS, YYNGEE. CDR3 length: 13 amino acids. The CDR3 sequence: CASSVSLRNEQFF. The CDR3 DNA follows: TGTGCCAGCAGCGTAAGTCTACGGAATGAGCAGTTCTTC.